Shown below are 13 T cell receptor beta chains from a single sample sequenced in a study of blood T cell repertoires in COVID-19. Here immunoSEQ multiplex PCR was the method, and the copy in TCRdb shows in-frame clones only, minus some. The data hold about 220,000 clones, with about 82% observed a single time. Sequencing was performed on peripheral blood. Every receptor here comes from a woman in her seventies with COVID-19, enrolled during active disease.

The chain links TRBV7-9 to TRBJ2-5; TRBD2 agrees at 12 bases. V shed 3 bases and J 5 bases; nucleotides not matched to a gene: 7. CDR3 size: 16 residues. Germline V gives CDR1 SEHNR, CDR2 FQNEAQ (reference sequence). The CDR3 protein is CASSLSSGGAWETQYF. For the CDR3, the DNA is TGTGCCAGCAGCTTGTCTAGCGGGGGGGCCTGGGAGACCCAGTACTTC.

This clone appeared once. The DNA for the CDR3 is TGTGCCAGCAGTTCCGGGACACATTTATACGAGCAGTACTTC. Translated, it gives CASSSGTHLYEQYF. The gene calls are TRBV6-2 or TRBV6-3 and TRBJ2-7, with D perhaps matching TRBD1 (6 bases). From germline, CDR1 is MNHEY and CDR2 SVGEGT. V lost 4 bases and J lost 4, with 14 bases in between. The CDR3 has 14 residues.

The V gene is TRBV5-5, the J gene TRBJ2-3, with D unresolved. V was shortened by 1 base and J by 4 bases, with 13 bases between the two germline ends. The CDR3 contains 15 residues. The germline V gene encodes CDR1 SGHKS and CDR2 YYEKEE (reference sequence). CDR3 coding DNA: TGTGCCAGCAGCTTGCTACAACCCGGAGCAGATACGCAGTATTTT. Residues: CASSLLQPGADTQYF.

The V and J genes are TRBV2 and TRBJ2-5; D is ambiguous. The CDR3 sequence is 13 residues long. The V end was cut by 4 bases, the J end by 4 bases, with 10 bases between. Germline V gene sequence: CDR1 SNHLY, CDR2 FYNNEI. CDR3 sequence: CASSGDSRETQYF. In DNA, the CDR3 is TGTGCCAGCAGTGGTGATAGCAGAGAGACCCAGTACTTC.

The chain employs TRBV5-1 and TRBJ1-1; TRBD1 aligns across 7 bases. The CDR3 has 13 residues. Germline V lookup: CDR1 SGHRS, CDR2 YFSETQ. V lost 0 bases to trimming and J lost 6 bases; unmatched junction nucleotides: 2. The CDR3 DNA reads as TGCGCCAGCAGCTTGGAGGGGGCAGCTGAAGCTTTCTTT. Translation gives CASSLEGAAEAFF.

The chain carries TRBV10-3 and TRBJ2-3; 11 nucleotides line up with TRBD2. V lost 4 bases, J lost 6 bases, and 6 bases stayed unmatched. Germline lookup yields CDR1 ENHRY and CDR2 SYGVKD. The CDR3 runs 15 residues. CDR3 DNA: TGTGCCATCAGTGTTAGCGGGGGGGCTGCTGATACGCAGTATTTT. Amino acid sequence: CAISVSGGAADTQYF.

The V call is TRBV7-9, the J call TRBJ2-3; D is perhaps TRBD2 (6 bases). The CDR3 is made up of 13 amino acids. Germline CDR1 and CDR2: SEHNR and FQNEAQ (reference sequence). The V and J ends lost 7 bases and 2 bases respectively, with 10 bases between them. In nucleotides, the CDR3 is TGTGCCAGCATCTGGGGGGACACAGATACGCAGTATTTT. The encoded protein is CASIWGDTDTQYF.

DNA of the CDR3: TGTGCCAGCAGTTTGGGGAGGGAGAAGGTGCAGTATTTT. Residues: CASSLGREKVQYF. V gene TRBV27 combines with J gene TRBJ2-3; 7 bases line up with TRBD2. The V gene's germline CDR1 is MNHEY and CDR2 SMNVEV (reference sequence). CDR3 size: 13 residues. Losses at the gene ends were 3 bases for V and 11 bases for J; bases not matched to a gene: 8.

V usage is TRBV11-3 and J usage is TRBJ2-3, with 11 positions matching TRBD2. Trimming at V came to 2 bases and at J to 3 bases, leaving 7 bases not matched to a gene. Germline CDR1 and CDR2: SGHNT and YENEEA. CDR3 length: 17 amino acids. CDR3 region: CASSLRVVAGGTDTQYF. CDR3 bases: TGTGCCAGCAGCTTACGTGTCGTAGCGGGGGGGACAGATACGCAGTATTTT.

V is TRBV7-3 and J is TRBJ2-1; possible D gene TRBD1, 6 bases. V was clipped by 2 bases and J by 5 bases, with 10 bases between them. Germline values: CDR1 SGHTA, CDR2 FQGTGA. CDR3 size: 14 residues. The DNA of the CDR3 is TGTGCCAGCAGCTTACTCGGACAGAACAATGAGCAGTTCTTC. Amino acids: CASSLLGQNNEQFF.

The chain couples TRBV9 to TRBJ2-1; the D gene is possibly TRBD2 (6 bases). Germline CDR1 SGDLS, CDR2 YYNGEE. The ends were cut back, 0 bases at V and 0 bases at J, with 16 bases in the middle. This CDR3 has 18 residues. The CDR3 DNA reads TGTGCCAGCAGCGTAGAATCGGGGCGGGGAGTCTCCTACAATGAGCAGTTCTTC. It encodes CASSVESGRGVSYNEQFF.

The rearrangement joins TRBV6-5 to TRBJ1-2; a weak D match, TRBD1 (5 bases). The germline V gene has CDR1 MNHEY and CDR2 SVGAGI. Trimming removed 10 bases at V and 4 bases at J, with 16 bases between. CDR3 length: 13 amino acids. The CDR3 spells CAIRGEGIYGYTF. In nucleotides, the CDR3 is TGTGCCATCCGCGGGGAGGGGATCTATGGCTACACCTTC.

The V gene is TRBV7-9, the J gene TRBJ1-1; 8 positions agree with TRBD1. The CDR3 sequence is 14 residues long. J was trimmed by 5 bases and V by 1 base; bases with no gene match: 3. The germline V gene has CDR1 SEHNR and CDR2 FQNEAQ (reference sequence). The CDR3 sequence is CASSLGRGQTEAFF. The CDR3 coding sequence is TGTGCCAGCAGCTTAGGCAGGGGGCAGACTGAAGCTTTCTTT.